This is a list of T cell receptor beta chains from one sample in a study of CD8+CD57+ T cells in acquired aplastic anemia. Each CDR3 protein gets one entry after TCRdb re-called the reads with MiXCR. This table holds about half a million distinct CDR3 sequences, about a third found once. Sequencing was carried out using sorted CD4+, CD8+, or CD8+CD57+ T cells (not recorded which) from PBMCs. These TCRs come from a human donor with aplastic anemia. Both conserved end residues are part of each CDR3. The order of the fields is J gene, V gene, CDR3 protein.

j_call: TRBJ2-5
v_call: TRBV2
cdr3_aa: CASMSGPQGTQYF

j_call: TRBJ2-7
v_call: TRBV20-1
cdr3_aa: CSARDWGSYEQYF

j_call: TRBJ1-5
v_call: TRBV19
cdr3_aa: CASSINTGTWKGGNQPQHF

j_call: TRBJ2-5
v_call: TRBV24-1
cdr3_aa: CATGDSRGAGETQYF

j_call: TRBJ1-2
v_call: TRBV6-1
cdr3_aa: CASSNGQGFSTF

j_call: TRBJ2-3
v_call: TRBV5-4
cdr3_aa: CASSLRATSGSSTDTQYF

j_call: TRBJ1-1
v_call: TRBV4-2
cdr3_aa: CASSATGTQARKNTEAFF

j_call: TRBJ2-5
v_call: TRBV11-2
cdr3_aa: CASSPTGGAGETQYF

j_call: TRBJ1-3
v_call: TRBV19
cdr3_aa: CASAPQPETGNTIYF

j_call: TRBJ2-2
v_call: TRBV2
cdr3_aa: CATNREGAGTNTGELFF

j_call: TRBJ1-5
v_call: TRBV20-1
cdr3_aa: CSSREGTVNQPQHF

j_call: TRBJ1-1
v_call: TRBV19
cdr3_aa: CASIPTANTEAFF

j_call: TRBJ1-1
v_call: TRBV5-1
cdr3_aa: CASSLSTARTEAFF

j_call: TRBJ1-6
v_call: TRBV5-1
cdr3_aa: CASSAGQDYSPLHF

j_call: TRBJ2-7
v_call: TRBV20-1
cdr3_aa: CSARDRRANSYEQYF

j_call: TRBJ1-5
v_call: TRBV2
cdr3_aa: CASRRLPDQPQHF

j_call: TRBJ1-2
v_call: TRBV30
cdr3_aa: CAWSRGTGPFYGYTF

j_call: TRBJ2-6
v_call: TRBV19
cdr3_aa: CASSTTGSGANVLTF

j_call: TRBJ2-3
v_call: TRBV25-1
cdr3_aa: CASIAGGLDTQYF

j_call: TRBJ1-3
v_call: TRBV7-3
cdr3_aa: CASSFPGQRAGNTIYF

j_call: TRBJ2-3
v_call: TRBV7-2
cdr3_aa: CASSFYPGDTQYF

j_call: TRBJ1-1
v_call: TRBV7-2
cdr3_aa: CASSLGTGVGTEAFF

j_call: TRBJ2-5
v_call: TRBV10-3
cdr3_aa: CAIGRSGGPQETQYF

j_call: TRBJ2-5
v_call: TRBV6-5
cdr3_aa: CASSYSAGSPTQETQYF